This T cell receptor (beta chain) was captured by sequencing in a study of cytomegalovirus exposure and HLA in healthy donors. Study outcomes and limitations: The authors enumerated 150 to 200 TCR beta chains as linked to cytomegalovirus. As confirmed in vitro, three CMV-associated chains were specific for CMV antigens.

The table came from immunoSEQ multiplex PCR; TCRdb's copy has only in-frame clones and leaves some out. The repertoire holds about 170,000 clones, with approximately 86% as singletons. On this clone itself: Its antigen is currently unknown.

The receptor comes from a woman aged 18 to 35 in good health and CMV-seronegative. Material: PBMCs.

The CDR3 coding sequence is TGTGCCATCAGTGGGGTGGGCGGGAGAACTTCCAACGAGCAGTACTTC. It codes for CAISGVGGRTSNEQYF. This rearrangement joins TRBV10-3 to TRBJ2-7; 7 bases map to TRBD2. CDR1 and CDR2 (germline): ENHRY, SYGVKD. This CDR3 has 16 residues. The V gene end was trimmed by 4 bases and the J gene end by 5 bases; junction bases not matched to a gene: 14.